What follows are 14 T cell receptor beta chains derived from one specimen sequenced in a study of T cells after yellow fever vaccination. TCRdb fed the 5' RACE reads into MiXCR, producing one record per CDR3 protein. The sample lists approximately 550,000 distinct CDR3 sequences, around 21% occurring once. The sequencing used PBMCs, collected 15 days after the yellow fever booster vaccination. These receptors were collected from a man under 40 who received the YFV17D yellow fever vaccine.

The chain joins TRBV12-3 or TRBV12-4 to TRBJ2-1; 7 nucleotides match TRBD2. The CDR3 is made up of 15 amino acids. J was trimmed by 3 bases and V by 6 bases; bases with no gene match: 8. The chain's CDR3 is CASRGLAGDYNEQFF. CDR3 DNA: TGTGCCAGCAGGGGGCTGGCGGGGGACTACAATGAGCAGTTCTTC.

This clonotype was detected only a few times. The chain is built from TRBV5-1 and TRBJ2-1; D is unresolved. V was pared by 0 bases and J by 2 bases, with 12 bases between. The CDR3 spans 16 residues. Germline V gives CDR1 SGHRS, CDR2 YFSETQ. CDR3 bases: TGCGCCAGCAGCTTGGCCTCTCCTAGTCCCTACAATGAGCAGTTCTTC. Protein: CASSLASPSPYNEQFF.

The chain has TRBV9 and TRBJ2-2; 11 bases are shared with TRBD2. In germline, CDR1 is SGDLS, CDR2 YYNGEE. Trimming removed 4 bases from V and 4 bases from J; junction bases left unmatched: 6. The CDR3 consists of 16 residues. Here the CDR3 reads CASSPLAGGFTGELFF. The CDR3 DNA is TGTGCCAGCAGCCCTCTAGCGGGAGGCTTCACCGGGGAGCTGTTTTTT.

In this sample, this clonotype turned up a few times. The chain combines TRBV5-1 with TRBJ1-2; possibly TRBD1 for D (5 bases). The CDR3 is made up of 15 amino acids. Between the trimmed V and J ends, which lost 4 bases and 6 bases, there was a span of 19 bases. Per the germline V gene, CDR1 is SGHRS and CDR2 is YFSETQ. The CDR3 region is CASSPNLDRRNGYTF. In DNA form, the CDR3 reads TGCGCCAGCAGCCCTAACCTCGACAGACGAAATGGCTACACCTTC.

This clonotype was observed a few times. The CDR3 reads CSAKNQPQHF. DNA of the CDR3: TGCAGTGCCAAGAATCAGCCCCAGCATTTT. The chain uses TRBV20-1 and TRBJ1-5; D is unclear. The V end lost 6 bases, the J end lost 4 bases, and 4 bases lay between the germline ends. In germline, CDR1 is DFQATT, CDR2 SNEGSKA (reference sequence). This CDR3 spans 10 amino acids.

The chain is built from TRBV20-1 and TRBJ2-3, with 9 bases aligning to TRBD1. Germline lookup yields CDR1 DFQATT and CDR2 SNEGSKA (reference sequence). The CDR3 contains 14 residues. With V trimmed by 6 bases and J by 6 bases, 10 bases remained unmatched. The CDR3 loop is CSAQPGQGYDTQYF. CDR3 in DNA: TGCAGTGCACAACCGGGACAGGGTTATGATACGCAGTATTTT.

This chain connects TRBV5-1 to TRBJ2-7; TRBD1 matches at 9 bases. The germline V gene has CDR1 SGHRS and CDR2 YFSETQ. J lost 5 bases, V lost 4 bases, and 10 bases had no gene match. The CDR3 runs 15 residues. The CDR3 reads CASSRTGTGPDEQYF. The CDR3 region has the DNA TGCGCCAGCAGCCGAACCGGGACAGGGCCTGACGAGCAGTACTTC. Drawing the rest from reference TRBV5-1 and TRBJ2-7, the complete variable domain is KAGVTQTPRYLIKTRGQQVTLSCSPISGHRSVSWYQQTPGQGLQFLFEYFSETQRNKGNFPGRFSGRQFSNSRSEMNVSTLELGDSALYLCASSRTGTGPDEQYFGPGTRLTVT.

This clonotype was counted only a few times. This chain uses TRBV7-2 with TRBJ2-7, with D perhaps given as TRBD1 or TRBD2 (6 bases each). The CDR3 has 14 amino acids. Trimming stripped 2 bases from V and 0 bases from J, with 8 bases between. Looked up from germline, CDR1 is SGHTA and CDR2 is FQGNSA. The CDR3 DNA is TGTGCCAGCAGCTTAAAGGGGGGCTCCTACGAGCAGTACTTC. Amino acid sequence: CASSLKGGSYEQYF.

The chain joins TRBV5-1 to TRBJ2-5; 8 bases line up with TRBD2. The CDR3 totals 16 residues. Germline V CDR1 and CDR2: SGHRS, YFSETQ. V lost 0 bases and J lost 2; bases outside the gene matches: 6. The CDR3 DNA is TGCGCCAGCAGCTTGGCCCTCGGGAGGGCTCAAGAGACCCAGTACTTC. This gives the protein CASSLALGRAQETQYF.

The chain joins TRBV20-1 to TRBJ2-3, with 7 nucleotides matching TRBD2. The CDR3 spans 13 residues. Looked up from germline, CDR1 is DFQATT and CDR2 is SNEGSKA (reference sequence). Trimming at V came to 2 bases and at J to 5 bases, leaving 4 bases not matched to a gene. The CDR3 DNA follows: TGCAGTGCTAGATCTGCGGGAGTAGATACGCAGTATTTT. It yields the protein CSARSAGVDTQYF.

In its sample, this clonotype was seen a few times. The chain uses TRBV20-1 and TRBJ2-1; D not resolved. Trimming shortened V by 6 bases and J by 0 bases, and 18 bases separated the two germline ends. The germline CDR1 and CDR2 sequences are DFQATT and SNEGSKA (reference sequence). This CDR3 is built from 16 residues. The CDR3 sequence: CSAKPLLLSSYNEQFF. CDR3 DNA sequence: TGCAGTGCCAAACCCCTTCTTCTTAGCTCCTACAATGAGCAGTTCTTC.

This sequence joins TRBV20-1 and TRBJ2-1; TRBD1 aligns across 9 bases. There are 15 residues in the CDR3. Germline CDR1 and CDR2: DFQATT and SNEGSKA (reference sequence). Trimming cost V 6 bases and J 3 bases; bases outside gene matches: 9. CDR3 loop: CSAEQGASYYNEQFF. As DNA, the CDR3 is TGCAGTGCGGAACAGGGGGCGAGTTACTACAATGAGCAGTTCTTC.

This clonotype was counted many times. This chain links TRBV28 with TRBJ2-1; possible D gene TRBD2, 6 bases. With 6 bases removed from V and 0 bases from J, the gap between germline ends came to 12 bases. CDR3 length: 15 residues. Germline CDR1 is MDHEN and CDR2 is SYDVKM. CDR3 bases: TGTGCCAGCAGCTTGGCGGGACCCTCCTACAATGAGCAGTTCTTC. This codes for CASSLAGPSYNEQFF.

This clonotype was counted only a few times. J is TRBJ2-1 and V is TRBV10-2; D remains unclear. V lost 5 bases to trimming and J lost 5 bases, with 10 bases between them. The CDR3 runs to 13 residues. The germline CDR1 and CDR2 sequences are WSHSY and SAAADI. The CDR3 coding sequence is TGCGCCAGCAGTCCAGACCCAGACAATGAGCAGTTCTTC. Its translation is CASSPDPDNEQFF.